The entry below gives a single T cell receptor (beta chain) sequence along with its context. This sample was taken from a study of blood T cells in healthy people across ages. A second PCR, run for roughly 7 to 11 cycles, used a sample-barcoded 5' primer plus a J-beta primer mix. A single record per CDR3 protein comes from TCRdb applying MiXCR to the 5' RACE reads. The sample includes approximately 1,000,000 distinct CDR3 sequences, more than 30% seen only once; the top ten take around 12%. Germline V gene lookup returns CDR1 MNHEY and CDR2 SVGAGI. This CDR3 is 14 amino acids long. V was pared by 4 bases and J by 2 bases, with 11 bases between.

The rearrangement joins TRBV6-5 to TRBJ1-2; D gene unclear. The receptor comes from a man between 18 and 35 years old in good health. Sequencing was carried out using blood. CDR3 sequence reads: CASSFFGLNYGYTF. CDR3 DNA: TGTGCCAGCAGTTTCTTTGGGCTGAACTATGGCTACACCTTC.